The text below deals with one TCR beta chain. Its antigen remains unidentified. Sequencing used immunoSEQ multiplex PCR; TCRdb keeps in-frame clones, though not all of them. In the table there are about 2,200 clones, roughly two thirds of which are singletons. The sample comes from a study of chemoradiotherapy in HPV16-positive cancers. Study-level points and caveats: During treatment, candidate HPV-specific clones and E7-related motifs expanded in tumor.

This material consisted of tumor tissue, taken from a patient who underwent chemoradiotherapy. The clonotype was recovered from a human donor with HPV-associated anogenital cancer.

The CDR3 is CASSWRTGQFF. The CDR3 nucleotides are TGTGCCAGCAGCTGGCGGACCGGGCAGTTCTTC. This sequence joins TRBV5-8 and TRBJ2-1; no clear D gene. This CDR3 contains 11 residues. The V end lost 3 bases, the J end lost 12 bases, and 10 bases lay between the germline ends. The V gene's germline CDR1 is SGHTS and CDR2 YDEGEE.